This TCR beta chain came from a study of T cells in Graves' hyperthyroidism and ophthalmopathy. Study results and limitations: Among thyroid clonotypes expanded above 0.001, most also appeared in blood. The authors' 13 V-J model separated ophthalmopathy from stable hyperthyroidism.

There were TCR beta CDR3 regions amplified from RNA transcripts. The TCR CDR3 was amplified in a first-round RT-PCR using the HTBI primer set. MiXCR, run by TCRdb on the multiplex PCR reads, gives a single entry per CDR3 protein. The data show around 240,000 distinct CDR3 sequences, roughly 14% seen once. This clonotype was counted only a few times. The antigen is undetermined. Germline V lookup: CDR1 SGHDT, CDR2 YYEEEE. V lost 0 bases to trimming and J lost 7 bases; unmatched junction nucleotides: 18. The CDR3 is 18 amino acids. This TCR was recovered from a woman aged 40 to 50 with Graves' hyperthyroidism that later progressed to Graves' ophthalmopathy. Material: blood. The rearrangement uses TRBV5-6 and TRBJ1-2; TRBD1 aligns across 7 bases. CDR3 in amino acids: CASSLEATPTGLFSGYTF. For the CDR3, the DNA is TGTGCCAGCAGCTTGGAGGCCACACCGACAGGGTTATTCAGTGGCTACACCTTC.